What follows are 16 T cell receptor beta chains derived from one specimen sequenced in a study of cytomegalovirus exposure and HLA in healthy donors. Use of 60 Vbeta and 13 Jbeta primers characterized the PCR. The data were produced by immunoSEQ multiplex PCR, yet TCRdb's version contains in-frame clones alone and is incomplete. This table holds 150,000 to 200,000 clones, 72% found once. The specimen was PBMCs. The receptors shown here come from a human donor in good health.

The V call is TRBV27, the J call TRBJ2-6; 8 nucleotides align to TRBD2. This CDR3 is 17 amino acids long. Trimming cost V 0 bases and J 2 bases; bases outside gene matches: 3. Germline CDR1 MNHEY, CDR2 SMNVEV (reference sequence). This CDR3 is CASSLSGLAAGANVLTF. The CDR3 DNA reads as TGTGCCAGCAGTTTATCTGGACTAGCTGCTGGGGCCAACGTCCTGACTTTC.

The V and J genes are TRBV11-2 and TRBJ2-5, with TRBD2 matching 9 bases. Per the germline V gene, CDR1 is SGHAT and CDR2 is FQNNGV. Trimming cost V 0 bases and J 0 bases; bases outside gene matches: 2. The length of the CDR3 is 16 residues. CDR3 DNA: TGTGCCAGCAGCTTAGAGCGGGGGGGGTACCAAGAGACCCAGTACTTC. Its translation is CASSLERGGYQETQYF.

The CDR3 coding sequence is TGTGCCAGCAGCCCGGGACAGGGTACCTACGAGCAGTACTTC. Protein: CASSPGQGTYEQYF. The chain joins TRBV7-6 to TRBJ2-7; 9 bases match TRBD1. Germline loops: CDR1 SGHVS, CDR2 FNYEAQ. V shed 5 bases, J shed 2 bases, and the junction held 4 bases outside the gene matches. CDR3 length: 14 amino acids.

This clone was counted between two and nine times. V and J are TRBV5-5 and TRBJ1-4; TRBD1 agrees at 10 bases. J lost 7 bases, V lost 4 bases, and 13 bases had no gene match. The V gene's germline CDR1 is SGHKS and CDR2 YYEKEE (reference sequence). The CDR3 length is 17 residues. This CDR3 reads CASSPLGQGRGSEKLFF. The CDR3 DNA is TGTGCCAGCAGCCCGTTGGGACAGGGGCGAGGGAGTGAAAAACTGTTTTTT.

This chain connects TRBV5-1 to TRBJ2-3; 8 bases line up with TRBD2. The CDR3 spans 15 residues. The V segment lost 6 bases and the J segment 6 bases; nucleotides outside the gene matches: 12. Germline CDR1 and CDR2: SGHRS and YFSETQ. CDR3 loop: CASTPSGHGLDTQYF. Written as DNA, the CDR3 is TGCGCCAGCACCCCTAGCGGGCACGGCTTGGATACGCAGTATTTT.

This chain uses TRBV27 with TRBJ1-6; 7 bases align to TRBD1. The length of the CDR3 is 12 residues. CDR1 and CDR2 (germline): MNHEY, SMNVEV (reference sequence). After removal of 7 bases from V and 14 bases from J, the junction contained 8 bases not matched to a gene. The CDR3: CASKVGGWALHF. For the CDR3, the DNA is TGTGCCAGCAAAGTAGGGGGCTGGGCCCTCCACTTT.

A few counts support this clone. The CDR3 is CASRGVAGAQEELFF. CDR3 bases: TGTGCCAGCAGAGGGGTTGCTGGTGCTCAAGAGGAGCTGTTTTTT. The chain links TRBV5-4 to TRBJ2-2, with a weak D call TRBD1 (5 bases). Germline assignment: CDR1 SGHNT and CDR2 YYREEE (reference sequence). The CDR3 length is 15 residues. V was trimmed by 5 bases and J by 10 bases, leaving 21 bases between them. Looking up the rest from reference TRBV5-4 and TRBJ2-2 gives the full variable domain: ETGVTQSPTHLIKTRGQQVTLRCSSQSGHNTVSWYQQALGQGPQFIFQYYREEENGRGNFPPRFSGLQFPNYSSELNVNALELDDSALYLCASRGVAGAQEELFFGEGSRLTVL.

The chain uses TRBV9 and TRBJ2-3; D gene uncertain. V lost 0 bases and J 0 bases, leaving 2 bases between the germline ends. This CDR3 contains 13 residues. From germline, CDR1 is SGDLS and CDR2 YYNGEE. CDR3 amino acids: CASSVVSTDTQYF. DNA for the CDR3: TGTGCCAGCAGCGTAGTAAGCACAGATACGCAGTATTTT.

The chain has TRBV5-4 and TRBJ2-5, with 9 bases fitting TRBD2. The CDR3 covers 15 residues. V lost 3 bases to trimming and J lost 5 bases; unmatched junction nucleotides: 8. Germline values: CDR1 SGHNT, CDR2 YYREEE (reference sequence). The CDR3 reads CASSSGVAGGETQYF. Here the CDR3 DNA reads TGTGCCAGCAGCTCCGGCGTGGCGGGGGGGGAGACCCAGTACTTC.

This clone appeared a single time. This chain connects TRBV27 to TRBJ2-1; unclear D gene. CDR1 is MNHEY and CDR2 is SMNVEV in the germline V gene (reference sequence). The V end was cut by 2 bases, the J end by 7 bases, with 6 bases between. The CDR3 runs 12 residues. The DNA of the CDR3 is TGTGCCAGCAGTTTAATCCAGAATGAGCAGTTCTTC. Its translation: CASSLIQNEQFF.

This clone was seen only a few times. One junction end disagrees with the germline gene, perhaps due to a read error. J is TRBJ2-7 and V is TRBV7-9, with a possible D match to TRBD1 (6 bases). Looked up from germline, CDR1 is SEHNR and CDR2 is FQNEAQ (reference sequence). The CDR3 has 11 residues. The CDR3 DNA sequence: TGTGCCAGCAGCCCCGGGACATCTGTGTTCTTC. Residues: CASSPGTSVFF.

The rearrangement links TRBV5-8 to TRBJ2-3; 7 bases fit TRBD2. CDR3 length equals 13 residues. Germline CDR1 is SGHTS and CDR2 is YDEGEE. Trimming removed 4 bases from V and 5 bases from J; junction bases left unmatched: 4. The CDR3 protein is CASSRPGGDTQYF. The CDR3 nucleotides are TGTGCCAGCAGCCGTCCGGGGGGAGATACGCAGTATTTT.

This clone showed up just once. This chain links TRBV27 with TRBJ1-6; 7 bases map to TRBD1. The CDR3 is 16 residues long. V dropped 9 bases and J dropped 3; count of bases not matched to a gene: 11. CDR1 MNHEY and CDR2 SMNVEV come from the germline V gene (reference sequence). CDR3: CARGSDRAGYNSPLHF. CDR3 nucleotides: TGTGCCAGGGGGTCCGACAGGGCGGGCTATAATTCACCCCTCCACTTT.

This chain links TRBV11-2 with TRBJ2-5; possibly TRBD1 for D (6 bases). The germline V and J ends were trimmed by 6 bases and 9 bases, with 14 bases remaining between them. CDR1 and CDR2 from the germline V gene are SGHAT and FQNNGV. This CDR3 comprises 12 residues. The CDR3 spells CASRDSASAQYF. In nucleotides, the CDR3 is TGTGCCAGCAGGGACAGCGCGTCGGCCCAGTACTTC.

The chain uses TRBV5-4 and TRBJ1-5; D gene ambiguous. There are 11 residues in the CDR3. Germline values: CDR1 SGHNT, CDR2 YYREEE (reference sequence). V was trimmed by 3 bases and J by 7 bases, leaving 5 bases between them. The CDR3 sequence is CASSSVQPQHF. Written as DNA, the CDR3 is TGTGCCAGCAGCTCGGTGCAGCCCCAGCATTTT.

V is TRBV6-4 and J is TRBJ2-2, with D possibly being TRBD1 (6 bases). V was cut by 6 bases and J by 6 bases, with 11 bases left in between. The CDR3 loop spans 13 amino acids. Germline CDR1 is MRHNA and CDR2 is SNTAGT. This chain's CDR3 is CASRLQGSGELFF. For the CDR3, the DNA is TGTGCCAGCAGACTACAGGGATCCGGGGAGCTGTTTTTT.